The present T cell receptor beta chain was sequenced within a study of STAT5B mutations in CD4+ large granular lymphocyte leukemia. CDR3 length: 14 residues. The germline V gene encodes CDR1 SQVTM and CDR2 ANQGSEA. The V and J ends lost 3 bases and 0 bases respectively, with 11 bases between them. The method was immunoSEQ multiplex PCR; TCRdb's version includes in-frame clones alone and lacks a portion of them. This table holds 37,000 or so clones, nearly 90% found once. To note about this clone: Antigen specificity is unknown.

Notes on the study in general: TRBV06-family usage was enriched in top patient clones (8/27) versus controls (2/35).

The V and J genes are TRBV29-1 and TRBJ1-1, with a possible D match to TRBD1 (5 bases). This TCR derives from a human donor in good health. Sequenced: CD4+ T cells from blood buffy coats. The CDR3 nucleotides are TGCAGCGTTGACGGTAACAGGATGAACACTGAAGCTTTCTTT. It encodes CSVDGNRMNTEAFF.